This TCR beta chain was recovered during a study of CD8 T cells in ankylosing spondylitis. Study-wide results and caveats: CD8+ by phenotype, disease-linked clones were relatively rare in peripheral blood.

Each CDR3 protein gets one entry after TCRdb re-called the 5' RACE reads with MiXCR. This table holds roughly 160,000 distinct CDR3 sequences, roughly 10% found once. Of note for this clonotype: Its antigen is as yet unknown. The germline gene is not matched at one end of the junction; a read error may be the cause.

Sequencing input: blood, either unsorted or a sorted T cell fraction (not recorded which). The origin of this receptor is a female donor with ankylosing spondylitis or in good health (not recorded which).

In DNA form, the CDR3 reads TGTGCCATCAGTTTTACCCCCGGACTAGCGGGAGTCCACTACGAGCAGTACTTC. Protein: CAISFTPGLAGVHYEQYF. The gene calls are TRBV2 and TRBJ2-7; TRBD2 agrees at 13 bases. The germline gives CDR1 SNHLY, CDR2 FYNNEI. The CDR3 extends over 18 amino acids.